The 31 T cell receptor beta chains listed next were all sequenced from one sample in a study of T cell responses to AZD1222 COVID-19 vaccine. Only in-frame clones appear in the TCRdb table, and some are missing; sequencing was by immunoSEQ multiplex PCR. Of more than 110,000 clones in the sample, over 90% were seen once. The sequencing used peripheral blood, collected on day 0 of AZD1222 vaccination. These receptors originate from an adult in good health.

The rearrangement links TRBV2 to TRBJ2-1; D is uncertain. V was trimmed by 3 bases and J by 0 bases, leaving 6 bases between them. CDR3 size: 14 residues. Germline CDR1 and CDR2: SNHLY and FYNNEI. The CDR3 DNA is TGTGCCAGCAGTGAGGTCTTCTCCTACAATGAGCAGTTCTTC. This translates into CASSEVFSYNEQFF.

This chain joins TRBV30 and TRBJ1-1; weak D call: TRBD1 (5 bases). This CDR3 is built from 14 residues. Germline CDR1 is GTSNPN and CDR2 is SVGIG (reference sequence). Trimming took 5 bases from V and 0 from J, leaving 13 bases between them. The DNA for the CDR3 is TGTGCCTGGGGGGGACCCCGTTTGAACACTGAAGCTTTCTTT. Translation: CAWGGPRLNTEAFF.

The chain combines TRBV7-2 with TRBJ1-6, with TRBD1 matching 9 bases. The CDR3 sequence is 16 residues long. V lost 1 base and J lost 9; bases outside the gene matches: 7. CDR1 and CDR2 from the germline V gene are SGHTA and FQGNSA. The CDR3 reads CASSLGGGTGLSPLHF. The DNA of the CDR3 is TGTGCCAGCAGCTTAGGAGGGGGGACAGGGCTTTCACCCCTCCACTTT. Supplemented by reference TRBV7-2 and TRBJ1-6, the full variable domain reads GAGVSQSPSNKVTEKGKDVELRCDPISGHTALYWYRQSLGQGLEFLIYFQGNSAPDKSGLPSDRFSAERTGGSVSTLTIQRTQQEDSAVYLCASSLGGGTGLSPLHFGNGTRLTVT.

In its sample, this clone was seen once. The J gene is TRBJ2-7, the V gene TRBV24-1; 7 nucleotides align to TRBD1. The CDR3 covers 15 residues. V was pared by 7 bases and J by 0 bases, with 8 bases of the junction left unmatched. Germline V gene data show CDR1 as KGHDR and CDR2 as SFDVKD. The CDR3 reads CATRENRGPSYEQYF. The CDR3 nucleotides read TGTGCCACCAGAGAAAACAGGGGACCCTCCTACGAGCAGTACTTC.

This rearrangement joins TRBV6-6 to TRBJ2-7; TRBD1 aligns across 7 bases. The length of the CDR3 is 15 residues. Germline CDR1 MNHNY, CDR2 SVGAGI (reference sequence). The ends lost 4 bases at V and 5 bases at J; junction bases unmatched: 11. The DNA for the CDR3 is TGTGCCAGCAGTTCCCCGGACAGGAGTAGGCACGAGCAGTACTTC. Translating gives CASSSPDRSRHEQYF.

The chain recombines TRBV6-5 with TRBJ1-4; no definite D call. Trimming shortened V by 5 bases and J by 7 bases, and 11 bases separated the two germline ends. This CDR3 has 13 amino acids. CDR1 is MNHEY and CDR2 is SVGAGI in the germline V gene. The CDR3 coding sequence is TGTGCCAGCAGTAGGGTCGGCGGTGAAAAACTGTTTTTT. Protein: CASSRVGGEKLFF.

The chain combines TRBV21-1 with TRBJ1-1; the DNA was not compared with TRBD1, the D call given in the table. TRBV21-1 constitutes a pseudogene. The CDR3 extends over 13 amino acids. This CDR3 reads CASIGTVNTEAFF. The CDR3 DNA is TGTGCCAGCATCGGGACAGTGAACACTGAAGCTTTCTTT.

The gene calls are TRBV10-3 and TRBJ2-7; TRBD2 might be the D (6 bases). The CDR3 covers 17 residues. Trimming shortened V by 10 bases and J by 3 bases, and 28 bases separated the two germline ends. CDR1 is ENHRY and CDR2 is SYGVKD in the germline V gene. CDR3 in DNA: TGTGCCACCAGCTACGGGAGTCCAACCTTAGGGGTCTACGAGCAGTACTTC. It translates to CATSYGSPTLGVYEQYF.

The table lists this clone with many counts. Here the CDR3 DNA reads TGTGCCAGCGCAGACAACTCCTATAATTCACCCCTCCACTTT. It specifies CASADNSYNSPLHF. The chain has TRBV11-2 and TRBJ1-6; the D is unclear. The germline V gene encodes CDR1 SGHAT and CDR2 FQNNGV. V gave up 8 bases and J gave up 0 bases, with 8 bases separating them. This CDR3 comprises 14 residues. The variable domain in full, with the rest retrieved from reference TRBV11-2 and TRBJ1-6, is EAGVAQSPRYKIIEKRQSVAFWCNPISGHATLYWYQQILGQGPKLLIQFQNNGVVDDSQLPKDRFSAERLKGVDSTLKIQPAKLEDSAVYLCASADNSYNSPLHFGNGTRLTVT.

The chain employs TRBV6-1 and TRBJ1-2; D gene unclear. V was pared by 2 bases and J by 3 bases, with 10 bases between. Germline V lookup: CDR1 MNHNS, CDR2 SASEGT. This CDR3 is 14 amino acids long. As DNA, the CDR3 is TGTGCCAGCAGTGAAATTGTGTATGACTATGGCTACACCTTC. This gives the protein CASSEIVYDYGYTF.

This rearrangement joins TRBV24-1 to TRBJ2-1; TRBD2 matches at 13 bases. CDR3 length equals 14 residues. Germline V CDR1 and CDR2: KGHDR, SFDVKD. With V trimmed by 9 bases and J by 3 bases, 1 base remained unmatched. CDR3 DNA sequence: TGTGCCACCGGGACTAGCGGGAACTACAATGAGCAGTTCTTC. This encodes CATGTSGNYNEQFF.

The J gene is TRBJ1-1, the V gene TRBV9; unclear D gene. The CDR3 is made up of 13 amino acids. Trimming cost V 0 bases and J 6 bases, with 9 bases left between them. CDR1 is SGDLS and CDR2 is YYNGEE in the germline V gene. The CDR3 DNA is TGTGCCAGCAGCGTAGATTGGGTGGCTGAAGCTTTCTTT. It codes for CASSVDWVAEAFF.

V gene TRBV12-5 combines with J gene TRBJ1-1; D call uncertain. Looked up from germline, CDR1 is LGHNT and CDR2 is FRNRAP. Trimming stripped 0 bases from V and 1 base from J, with 3 bases between. There are 13 residues in the CDR3. Written as DNA, the CDR3 is TGTGCTAGTGGTTTGGTGGAGAACACTGAAGCTTTCTTT. Translated: CASGLVENTEAFF.

This clone was seen only once. The rearrangement joins TRBV28 to TRBJ2-7; D call uncertain. The V end was cut by 5 bases, the J end by 6 bases, with 8 bases between. The CDR3 consists of 11 residues. CDR1 is MDHEN, CDR2 SYDVKM, per germline. The CDR3 spells CASSVRSEQYF. The CDR3 coding sequence is TGTGCCAGCAGTGTAAGATCCGAGCAGTACTTC.

V gene TRBV6-1 combines with J gene TRBJ1-5; perhaps TRBD1 as D (5 bases). V lost 1 base and J lost 7, with 11 bases in between. Germline CDR1 is MNHNS and CDR2 is SASEGT. The length of the CDR3 is 14 residues. The CDR3 loop is CASSEDGAGQPQHF. The CDR3 DNA reads as TGTGCCAGCAGTGAAGACGGGGCGGGCCAGCCCCAGCATTTT.

The chain employs TRBV5-6 and TRBJ2-7; the match to TRBD2 covers 9 bases. The CDR3 contains 15 residues. V lost 4 bases, J lost 4 bases, and 9 bases stayed unmatched. Germline loops: CDR1 SGHDT, CDR2 YYEEEE. The CDR3 nucleotides are TGTGCCAGCAGCCGCGCGTCAGCGGGGGGATACGAGCAGTACTTC. This gives the protein CASSRASAGGYEQYF.

The V and J genes are TRBV7-9 and TRBJ2-3; 7 nucleotides agree with TRBD2. V shed 5 bases and J 4 bases; nucleotides not matched to a gene: 6. The CDR3 has 14 amino acids. CDR1 and CDR2 (germline): SEHNR, FQNEAQ (reference sequence). CDR3 coding DNA: TGTGCCAGCAGCGTTAGCGGGTATGCAGATACGCAGTATTTT. Encoded protein: CASSVSGYADTQYF.

The chain uses TRBV7-2 and TRBJ1-3, with D unclear. Germline V gene data show CDR1 as SGHTA and CDR2 as FQGNSA. The CDR3 has 14 residues. V was trimmed by 5 bases and J by 0 bases, leaving 8 bases between them. The CDR3 DNA follows: TGTGCCAGCAGCCGGGTCTTCTCTGGAAACACCATATATTTT. This gives the protein CASSRVFSGNTIYF.

J is TRBJ2-4 and V is TRBV4-1; tentative D call: TRBD1 (6 bases). CDR3 size: 14 residues. Germline lookup yields CDR1 MGHRA and CDR2 YSYEKL. The germline V and J ends were trimmed by 3 bases and 4 bases, with 10 bases remaining between them. CDR3 DNA sequence: TGCGCCAGCAGCCAGATGGACAGAAAAAACATTCAGTACTTC. Encoded protein: CASSQMDRKNIQYF.

The chain uses TRBV19 and TRBJ2-7; D may be TRBD2 (6 bases). The CDR3 is made up of 13 amino acids. In germline, CDR1 is LNHDA, CDR2 SQIVND (reference sequence). V dropped 3 bases and J dropped 4 bases, with 10 bases sitting between them. CDR3 loop: CASSIGRGYEQYF. CDR3 sequence (DNA): TGTGCCAGTAGTATCGGGAGAGGATACGAGCAGTACTTC.

V usage is TRBV19 and J usage is TRBJ1-4; no reliable D call. The CDR3 has 16 amino acids. V was trimmed by 1 base and J by 4 bases, leaving 13 bases between them. Germline CDR1 and CDR2: LNHDA and SQIVND (reference sequence). This chain's CDR3 is CASSIGAVAYNEKLFF. The CDR3, as DNA: TGTGCCAGTAGTATAGGGGCCGTTGCGTATAATGAAAAACTGTTTTTT.

For the CDR3, the DNA is TGCGCCAGCAGCCAAGACTACGATAATTCACCCCTCCACTTT. As protein: CASSQDYDNSPLHF. This chain connects TRBV4-1 to TRBJ1-6; no firm D call. This CDR3 is 14 amino acids long. Germline V gives CDR1 MGHRA, CDR2 YSYEKL. V dropped 0 bases and J dropped 5 bases, with 5 bases sitting between them.

The J gene is TRBJ2-5, the V gene TRBV6-5, with 10 bases identical to TRBD1. The CDR3 extends over 16 amino acids. Germline V gene lookup returns CDR1 MNHEY and CDR2 SVGAGI. V was pared by 0 bases and J by 4 bases, with 5 bases of the junction left unmatched. The CDR3 DNA follows: TGTGCCAGCAGTTACTCCAGGACAGGGGGGCTAGAGACCCAGTACTTC. Translated, it gives CASSYSRTGGLETQYF.

The chain joins TRBV27 to TRBJ2-1, with D perhaps matching TRBD2 (6 bases). The V gene lost 9 bases and the J gene lost 1 base, with 13 bases spanning the gap. The germline gives CDR1 MNHEY, CDR2 SMNVEV (reference sequence). CDR3 length equals 14 residues. DNA of the CDR3: TGTGCCAGTCGGAGGGCCAATTCCTACAATGAGCAGTTCTTC. Its translation: CASRRANSYNEQFF.

The chain carries TRBV5-4 and TRBJ1-2; 8 positions agree with TRBD1. V lost 0 bases and J lost 9; bases outside the gene matches: 7. Germline CDR1 is SGHNT and CDR2 is YYREEE (reference sequence). This CDR3 contains 14 residues. CDR3 DNA sequence: TGTGCCAGCAGCTTGGACAGGGGGGGGTATAGCTACACCTTC. As protein: CASSLDRGGYSYTF.

The chain carries TRBV27 and TRBJ1-3; D is unresolved. Germline-derived CDR1 and CDR2 are MNHEY and SMNVEV (reference sequence). V was clipped by 6 bases and J by 0 bases, with 9 bases between them. The CDR3 loop spans 14 amino acids. The chain's CDR3 is CASSPDHSGNTIYF. The CDR3 nucleotides are TGTGCCAGCAGCCCGGACCACTCTGGAAACACCATATATTTT.

The chain carries TRBV29-1 and TRBJ1-2; TRBD1 agrees at 7 bases. Trimming at V came to 7 bases and at J to 6 bases, leaving 5 bases not matched to a gene. This CDR3 spans 11 amino acids. Germline-derived CDR1 and CDR2 are SQVTM and ANQGSEA. The chain's CDR3 is CSGRQGHGYTF. The DNA of the CDR3 is TGCAGCGGCAGACAGGGTCATGGCTACACCTTC.

The V call is TRBV6-5, the J call TRBJ1-1; 9 bases fit TRBD1. CDR1 is MNHEY and CDR2 is SVGAGI in the germline V gene. The CDR3 covers 15 residues. With 6 bases clipped from V and 3 bases from J, the junction kept 8 bases outside the gene matches. CDR3 DNA: TGTGCCAGCAGCGAGCGAACAGGGGGCTACACTGAAGCTTTCTTT. Protein product: CASSERTGGYTEAFF.

V and J are TRBV24-1 and TRBJ1-2; D is uncertain. Trimming stripped 3 bases from V and 2 bases from J, with 12 bases between. CDR1 KGHDR and CDR2 SFDVKD come from the germline V gene. This CDR3 region has 15 residues. CDR3 region: CATSDPVRSNYGYTF. CDR3 in DNA: TGTGCCACCAGTGATCCGGTGCGTTCGAACTATGGCTACACCTTC.

This sequence joins TRBV3-1 (or the pseudogene TRBV3-2) and TRBJ1-1; D uncertain. The CDR3 length is 13 residues. Germline values: CDR1 LGHDT, CDR2 YNNKEL (reference sequence). Trimming removed 1 base from V and 5 bases from J, with 8 bases in between. The chain's CDR3 is CASSQVVGTEAFF. The CDR3 coding sequence is TGTGCCAGCAGCCAAGTGGTGGGAACTGAAGCTTTCTTT.

This clone occurred once. The V gene is TRBV4-1, the J gene TRBJ1-6; D gene unclear. The CDR3 runs to 14 residues. The germline V and J ends were trimmed by 6 bases and 0 bases, with 6 bases remaining between them. Looked up from germline, CDR1 is MGHRA and CDR2 is YSYEKL. The CDR3 coding sequence is TGCGCCAGCAGTCAGAGCTCCTATAATTCACCCCTCCACTTT. As protein: CASSQSSYNSPLHF.